This paragraph reports one TCR beta chain. As yet, its antigen is unknown. The sample has other DNA sequences that encode this CDR3 too. This entry comes from a study of beta chain features in type 1 diabetes. cDNA synthesis used the whole RNA isolate, giving expressed TCRB sequences. Produced via immunoSEQ multiplex PCR; TCRdb's table is partial and in-frame only. The table includes 300,000 to 350,000 clones, around an eighth detected once. Regarding the study as a whole: Since sequencing was performed on cDNA, cells with high TCR expression could be over-represented. All four CD4+ subsets from Type 1 diabetes patients carried moderately but significantly shorter TCRB CDR3s.

The CDR3 contains 13 residues. V lost 0 bases and J 3 bases, leaving 5 bases between the germline ends. Germline V CDR1 and CDR2: KGHSH, LQKENI. Each of the CD4+ naive, central memory, regulatory and stem cell-like memory populations was sorted via CD45RO/CCR7/CD25/CD127/CD95/CD27. The purity of all sorted populations exceeded 98%. V is TRBV18 and J is TRBJ2-5; the D gene is possibly TRBD1 (5 bases). Sequenced material: naive CD4+ T cells from blood. This TCR came from a young woman with type 1 diabetes. The CDR3 DNA reads TGTGCCAGCTCACCACCAGGGGAAGAGACCCAGTACTTC. It encodes CASSPPGEETQYF.